This T cell receptor beta chain came from a study of cytomegalovirus exposure and HLA in healthy donors. Broader study findings: Most of the CMV-associated TCR beta chains (in a later analysis) appeared to be HLA-restricted. An analysis was carried out at a later point. It showed that HLA-associated TCR beta chains were more clonally expanded than equally common non-associated chains. CMV serostatus stood as the only immune exposure information on hand.

A word on this clone: Antigen: not known.

V lost 8 bases and J lost 3, with 17 bases in between. The CDR3 consists of 14 residues. Per the germline V gene, CDR1 is SEHNR and CDR2 is FQNEAQ (reference sequence). PCR involved 60 Vbeta and 13 Jbeta primers. Authors' data handling: An analysis that came later counted tens of millions of unique TCR beta chains, some 11 million shared. Sequencing used immunoSEQ multiplex PCR; TCRdb keeps in-frame clones, though not all of them. The V and J calls and clone size are taken from that table; D and trimming were inferred from the DNA. The repertoire holds 150,000 to 200,000 clones, with 80% to 85% as singletons.

The J gene is TRBJ2-7, the V gene TRBV7-9; D might be TRBD1 (7 bases). This sequence was found in a man aged 50 to 59 in good health and CMV-seropositive. The specimen was PBMCs. The CDR3 loop reads CASGTAGQRYEQYF. For the CDR3, the DNA is TGTGCCAGCGGAACCGCGGGACAGCGCTACGAGCAGTACTTC.